The rows below give T cell receptor beta chains drawn from one sample of a study of shared clonotypes between healthy human individuals. TCRdb's table, derived via immunoSEQ multiplex PCR, lists solely in-frame clones and lacks some. The profile shows about 700,000 clones, just over 90% of them singletons. The material sequenced was naive CD8+ T cells sorted from blood. These receptor sequences come from a man aged 30 to 45 in good health. CDR3s include the opening cysteine and the closing phenylalanine or tryptophan. A D gene is named only where the DNA matches it firmly. Clone sizes are given selectively: once, few, many, or a class where the clone is expanded.

-	-	TRBV15	TRBJ1-2	TGTGCCACCAGCAGAGATACAGGCTATGGCTACACCTTC	CATSRDTGYGYTF
-	-	TRBV7-9	TRBJ2-5	TGTGCCAGCAGCTTAATGACGTCTCAAGCGGAGACCCAGTACTTC	CASSLMTSQAETQYF
-	TRBD2	TRBV27	TRBJ2-3	TGTGCCAGCACCCGGACTAGCTCTAAAGATACGCAGTATTTT	CASTRTSSKDTQYF
once	-	TRBV7-9	TRBJ2-7	TGTGCCAGCAGCCCAGGACGTGGGGAGCAGTACTTC	CASSPGRGEQYF
-	TRBD2	TRBV9	TRBJ2-1	TGTGCCAGCAGCGTAGTGACTAGCGGGAGTTACAATGAGCAGTTCTTC	CASSVVTSGSYNEQFF
-	-	TRBV2	TRBJ2-3	TGTGCCAGCATCGGTAGTGGCACAGATACGCAGTATTTT	CASIGSGTDTQYF
-	TRBD2	TRBV7-7	TRBJ2-1	TGTGCTAGCAGCGCAGGACTAGCGGTCGATGAGCAGTTCTTC	CASSAGLAVDEQFF
-	-	TRBV29-1	TRBJ1-1	TGCAGCGTTATACACATGAACACTGAAGCTTTCTTT	CSVIHMNTEAFF
-	-	TRBV5-1	TRBJ2-3	TGCGCCAGCAGCCCCGAGTCACCTAAACAGTATTTT	CASSPESPKQYF
-	TRBD2	TRBV29-1	TRBJ2-7	TGCAGCGTCCCCCTATGGACTAGCGGGACCTACGAGCAGTACTTC	CSVPLWTSGTYEQYF
-	-	TRBV6-5	TRBJ2-1	TGTGCCAGCAGTTACGACAAGAGCTCCTACAATGAGCAGTTCTTC	CASSYDKSSYNEQFF
-	-	TRBV13	TRBJ2-7	TGTGCCAGCAGCAACAAGCGGGCGGTTAGCTCCTACGAGCAGTACTTC	CASSNKRAVSSYEQYF
few	TRBD1	TRBV6-1	TRBJ2-7	TGTGCCAGCAGTGTCGGGACAGGGGGTTCCTACGAGCAGTACTTC	CASSVGTGGSYEQYF
-	TRBD2	TRBV7-9	TRBJ2-7	TGTGCCAGCAGCTCCTTAGTGACTAGCGGGACAACCTACGAGCAGTACTTC	CASSSLVTSGTTYEQYF
-	-	TRBV13	TRBJ2-7	TGTGCCAGCAGCCCCACAGACACCCTGAAGGGCGAGCAGTACTTC	CASSPTDTLKGEQYF